The clone carrying this TCR beta chain was counted between two and nine times. This sample is part of a study of spatial heterogeneity in lung cancer. TCRdb redid the calling of the 5' RACE reads with MiXCR, one entry per CDR3 protein. The repertoire includes some 70,000 distinct CDR3 sequences, 10% to 15% of them detected once, and over 5.5% sits in the top ten. J lost 5 bases, V lost 5 bases, and 7 bases had no gene match. This CDR3 has 15 amino acids. Germline loops: CDR1 KGHDR, CDR2 SFDVKD. Specified time point: sample taken at primary tumor resection. Tumor, nontumor lung or frozen PBMC supplied whole RNA, sequenced without sorting.

This specimen consisted of PBMCs, obtained at surgery. This chain uses TRBV24-1 with TRBJ2-1; 8 bases match TRBD1. This TCR was sampled from a male donor with early-stage non-small cell lung cancer. CDR3 DNA: TGTGCCACCAGTGTCGGGGACAGGACCCACAATGAGCAGTTCTTC. This encodes CATSVGDRTHNEQFF.